This T cell receptor (beta chain) was sequenced in a study of T cell responses to AZD1222 COVID-19 vaccine. V was clipped by 4 bases and J by 5 bases, with 11 bases between them. This CDR3 has 13 residues. CDR1 MNHNY and CDR2 SVGAGI come from the germline V gene (reference sequence). TCRdb keeps only in-frame clones here, not all; method: immunoSEQ multiplex PCR. The sample lists 65,000 to 95,000 clones, 70% to 90% seen once, with 10% in the top ten. V gene TRBV6-6 combines with J gene TRBJ2-5; tentatively, D is TRBD2 (6 bases). Specimen: peripheral blood, collected 28 days after the second AZD1222 dose. The TCR sequence derives from an adult who received the AZD1222 COVID-19 vaccine. Written as DNA, the CDR3 is TGTGCCAGCAGTTTAAACCGGGGGGAGACCCAGTACTTC. It is translated as CASSLNRGETQYF.